The rows below give T cell receptor beta chains drawn from one sample of a study of blood T cell repertoires in COVID-19. The assay was immunoSEQ multiplex PCR, and TCRdb's table has in-frame clones only and misses some. The sample lists 200,000 to 250,000 clones; roughly 90% were seen once. Sequencing used PBMCs or T cells enriched from blood (not recorded which). The receptors derive from a man aged 25 to 40 who had been exposed to COVID-19. The CDR3 runs from the conserved cysteine through the conserved F or W. Fields, in order: clone size, D gene, V gene, J gene, CDR3 protein, CDR3 DNA. The D gene is left open where the match is weak. Size tells how often a clone was seen (once, few, many) or the class of an expanded clone, and some rows leave it out.

many,TRBD2,TRBV6-2/TRBV6-3,TRBJ2-5,CASSYVRGIAGRQETQYF,TGTGCCAGCAGTTACGTGAGGGGGATAGCGGGGAGACAAGAGACCCAGTACTTC
NA,NA,TRBV29-1,TRBJ1-1,CSVEAWAGEAFF,TGCAGCGTCGAGGCCTGGGCGGGTGAAGCTTTCTTT
NA,NA,TRBV7-2,TRBJ2-2,CASSLGGGRRAGELFF,TGTGCCAGCAGCTTAGGGGGCGGAAGACGGGCCGGGGAGCTGTTTTTT
NA,NA,TRBV11-2,TRBJ1-2,CASTRGAGEDGYTF,TGTGCCAGCACCCGAGGGGCGGGGGAGGATGGCTACACCTTC
NA,TRBD1,TRBV6-2/TRBV6-3,TRBJ1-5,CASSYPPGQGAYSNQPQHF,TGTGCCAGCAGTTACCCTCCGGGACAGGGGGCGTATAGCAATCAGCCCCAGCATTTT
NA,NA,TRBV12-3/TRBV12-4,TRBJ1-2,CATTRTLYGYTF,TGTGCTACTACCCGGACACTTTATGGCTACACCTTC
NA,NA,TRBV19,TRBJ1-1,CASSIVKGAEAFF,TGTGCCAGTAGTATCGTGAAAGGGGCTGAAGCTTTCTTT
NA,NA,TRBV2,TRBJ1-3,CASTDGGNTIYF,TGTGCCAGCACTGACGGGGGAAACACCATATATTTT
NA,TRBD2,TRBV7-2,TRBJ2-5,CASSSRTSGGAGETQYF,TGTGCCAGCAGCTCTCGGACTAGCGGGGGGGCCGGGGAGACCCAGTACTTC
NA,NA,TRBV19,TRBJ1-5,CASSIPPGKTVQPQHF,TGTGCCAGTAGTATACCCCCAGGGAAGACTGTTCAGCCCCAGCATTTT
NA,NA,TRBV13,TRBJ2-1,CASSSQGRLRYEQFF,TGTGCCAGCAGCTCACAAGGGAGGTTACGTTATGAGCAGTTCTTC
few,NA,TRBV14,TRBJ1-5,CASLFGEHSNQPQHF,TGTGCCAGCTTGTTTGGTGAACATAGCAATCAGCCCCAGCATTTT
NA,NA,TRBV10-3,TRBJ1-2,CAISVQNPPHGYTF,TGTGCCATCAGTGTACAGAACCCTCCTCATGGCTACACCTTC
NA,TRBD1,TRBV6-5,TRBJ1-3,CASSATGSGNTIYF,TGTGCCAGCAGCGCGACAGGGTCTGGAAACACCATATATTTT
NA,NA,TRBV3-1/TRBV3-2,TRBJ1-2,CASSRTSSGAGNYGYTF,TGTGCCAGCAGCCGAACCTCCTCGGGAGCGGGTAACTATGGCTACACCTTC
few,NA,TRBV7-9,TRBJ1-6,CASSLRPGEAPYNSPLHF,TGTGCCAGCAGCCTTCGGCCTGGCGAGGCCCCCTATAATTCACCCCTCCACTTT
NA,TRBD1,TRBV11-2,TRBJ1-1,CASSGQGHTEAFF,TGTGCCAGCAGTGGACAGGGCCACACTGAAGCTTTCTTT
NA,TRBD1,TRBV9,TRBJ1-2,CASSVDGGTGRDYGYTF,TGTGCCAGCAGCGTAGATGGGGGGACAGGAAGAGACTATGGCTACACCTTC
few,TRBD1,TRBV6-5,TRBJ2-1,CAISSGQGRYNEQFF,TGTGCCATTTCGTCCGGACAGGGTCGCTACAATGAGCAGTTCTTC
once,TRBD1,TRBV5-1,TRBJ1-5,CASSFETGVQPQHF,TGCGCCAGCAGCTTTGAGACAGGGGTTCAGCCCCAGCATTTT
NA,NA,TRBV2,TRBJ2-5,CASQEIEETQYF,TGTGCCAGCCAAGAGATAGAAGAGACCCAGTACTTC
NA,TRBD1,TRBV4-1,TRBJ1-2,CASSQDRDRAALGYGYTF,TGCGCCAGCAGCCAAGATAGGGACAGGGCCGCTCTCGGCTATGGCTACACCTTC
NA,NA,TRBV4-1,TRBJ2-7,CASSQPGDSKRGEQYF,TGCGCCAGCAGCCAACCGGGGGACAGTAAGAGAGGCGAGCAGTACTTC
few,NA,TRBV5-1,TRBJ2-5,CASSLAGGEETQYF,TGCGCCAGCAGCTTGGCCGGCGGAGAAGAGACCCAGTACTTC
NA,NA,TRBV25-1,TRBJ2-2,CASSPGVDTGELFF,TGTGCCAGCAGCCCAGGGGTCGACACCGGGGAGCTGTTTTTT
NA,NA,TRBV7-2,TRBJ1-1,CASSLVRVGSEAFF,TGTGCCAGCAGCTTAGTCAGGGTAGGGTCTGAAGCTTTCTTT
NA,NA,TRBV19,TRBJ2-5,CASSIAGSGLGETQYF,TGTGCCAGTAGTATAGCCGGATCGGGACTCGGGGAGACCCAGTACTTC
NA,TRBD2,TRBV11-2,TRBJ2-1,CASSALAGFSNEQFF,TGTGCCAGCAGCGCCCTAGCGGGGTTTAGCAATGAGCAGTTCTTC
once,TRBD2,TRBV11-2,TRBJ2-1,CASSTGWTSSRNEQFF,TGTGCCAGCAGCACCGGGTGGACTAGCAGTCGTAATGAGCAGTTCTTC
NA,NA,TRBV7-8,TRBJ1-1,CASSPQRGMKNTEAFF,TGTGCCAGCAGCCCACAACGGGGGATGAAGAACACTGAAGCTTTCTTT
NA,TRBD1,TRBV30,TRBJ2-3,CAWSATGGSTDTQYF,TGTGCCTGGAGTGCGACAGGGGGGAGCACAGATACGCAGTATTTT
NA,TRBD1,TRBV14,TRBJ2-2,CASSYYKGQGGSTGELFF,TGTGCCAGCAGCTACTATAAGGGACAGGGAGGTTCCACCGGGGAGCTGTTTTTT
NA,TRBD1,TRBV11-3,TRBJ2-2,CASSRTTGYTGELFF,TGTGCCAGCAGCCGGACGACAGGGTACACCGGGGAGCTGTTTTTT
NA,NA,TRBV5-1,TRBJ2-5,CASSLWREQETQYF,TGCGCCAGCAGCTTGTGGCGGGAACAAGAGACCCAGTACTTC
NA,NA,TRBV5-1,TRBJ2-2,CASSTSTGTNTGELFF,TGCGCCAGCAGTACTTCAACAGGAACGAACACCGGGGAGCTGTTTTTT
NA,TRBD1,TRBV6-5,TRBJ2-1,CASSRPGQGASEQFF,TGTGCCAGCAGTCGGCCGGGACAGGGGGCTTCTGAGCAGTTCTTC
NA,NA,TRBV4-2,TRBJ1-1,CASSQENRAFEAFF,TGTGCCAGCAGCCAAGAAAACAGGGCGTTTGAAGCTTTCTTT
NA,NA,TRBV27,TRBJ1-5,CASSLFGDGRANQPQHF,TGTGCCAGCAGTTTATTCGGGGATGGGAGGGCCAATCAGCCCCAGCATTTT
NA,TRBD2,TRBV7-9,TRBJ2-1,CASSPRAGGLDEQFF,TGTGCCAGCAGCCCTCGGGCGGGGGGCCTGGATGAGCAGTTCTTC
NA,TRBD1,TRBV25-1,TRBJ1-2,CASSKQGIGGYTF,TGTGCCAGCAGTAAACAGGGGATTGGGGGCTACACCTTC
NA,NA,TRBV6-5,TRBJ1-2,CASSGGAGGYTF,TGTGCCAGCAGCGGGGGAGCAGGTGGCTACACCTTC
few,NA,TRBV9,TRBJ2-2,CASSPRGGSGELFF,TGTGCCAGCAGCCCTCGCGGAGGGTCCGGGGAGCTGTTTTTT
once,NA,TRBV2,TRBJ2-5,CASSDSDYGETQYF,TGTGCCAGCAGTGATTCGGACTATGGAGAGACCCAGTACTTC
NA,NA,TRBV3-1/TRBV3-2,TRBJ1-3,CASSQEKAGIVGNTIYF,TGTGCCAGCAGCCAAGAGAAGGCAGGGATCGTTGGAAACACCATATATTTT
NA,NA,TRBV7-3,TRBJ1-2,CASSLTPTTGPGGYTF,TGTGCCAGCAGCTTAACCCCTACGACAGGACCGGGGGGCTACACCTTC
NA,NA,TRBV11-2,TRBJ2-2,CASSSNMFGGQNTGELFF,TGTGCCAGCAGCTCCAACATGTTCGGGGGGCAGAACACCGGGGAGCTGTTTTTT
NA,NA,TRBV29-1,TRBJ2-2,CSPLERFLTRSNTGELFF,TGCAGCCCCCTGGAACGATTCTTAACTAGATCCAACACCGGGGAGCTGTTTTTT
NA,TRBD1,TRBV6-5,TRBJ1-4,CASSYSTGDHEKLFF,TGTGCCAGCAGTTACTCGACAGGGGACCATGAAAAACTGTTTTTT